Included here is one TCR beta chain sequence, with context. Together with a sample-barcoded 5' primer, a J-beta primer mix was included in a second PCR lasting roughly 6 to 12 cycles. TCRdb reprocessed the 5' RACE reads via MiXCR and lists one record per CDR3 protein. The repertoire has just over 1 million distinct CDR3 sequences, around 45% of them found once; the top ten carry about 19%. This CDR3 is built from 15 residues. From germline, CDR1 is MDHEN and CDR2 SYDVKM. V trimming: 6 bases; J trimming: 2 bases; junction bases outside the gene matches: 8. The source of the sample is a study of blood T cells in healthy people across ages.

Input material: blood. The chain couples TRBV28 to TRBJ2-7, with 9 bases lining up with TRBD1. This TCR came from a woman aged 60 to 75 in good health. The CDR3 nucleotides read TGTGCCAGCAGGGACAGGGGTTCGGCGACCTACGAGCAGTACTTC. Translation gives CASRDRGSATYEQYF.